This entry lists 21 T cell receptor beta chains sequenced from one sample in a study of preoperative IRX-2 immunotherapy in early breast cancer. Some clones are missing from TCRdb's copy, which holds only in-frame ones; the method was immunoSEQ multiplex PCR. The sample comprises 15,000 to 25,000 clones, about 85% of which are singletons, and 0.95% to 1.5% rests with the top ten. Treatment described: preoperative locoregional IRX-2 cytokine immunotherapy. The specimen comprised lymph node tissue, sampled after IRX-2 immunotherapy. The receptors shown here come from a human donor with breast cancer.

The CDR3 bases are TGCGCCAGCAGCCAAGGATCGGCGGGAGGCTACGAGCAGTACTTC. Its protein product is CASSQGSAGGYEQYF. The chain combines TRBV5-1 with TRBJ2-7, with 8 bases aligning to TRBD2. J lost 3 bases, V lost 4 bases, and 9 bases had no gene match. The CDR3 spans 15 residues. Per germline, CDR1 SGHRS and CDR2 YFSETQ.

The V call is TRBV18, the J call TRBJ2-7; 8 nucleotides agree with TRBD1. The V segment lost 3 bases and the J segment 5 bases; nucleotides outside the gene matches: 12. Germline CDR1 is KGHSH and CDR2 is LQKENI. This CDR3 has 16 amino acids. The CDR3 DNA follows: TGTGCCAGCTCACCTCCTTCCAGGACAGGGTCCCACGAGCAGTACTTC. Residues: CASSPPSRTGSHEQYF.

Regarding this clone: The junction and the germline gene differ at one end; a read error may be behind it. The gene calls are TRBV6-8 and TRBJ1-1; 8 nucleotides match TRBD1. Per the germline V gene, CDR1 is MNHGY and CDR2 is SAAAGT. The CDR3 is made up of 13 amino acids. DNA of the CDR3: TGTGCCAGCAGTTACCGACAGGGGTTGGGCCAAGGGTTT. It codes for CASSYRQGLGQGF.

DNA of the CDR3: TGTGCCAGCAGCGTAGTAGGTGGGGCCTACAATGAGCAGTTCTTC. This codes for CASSVVGGAYNEQFF. The chain couples TRBV9 to TRBJ2-1; D gene unclear. The V and J ends lost 0 bases and 2 bases respectively, with 9 bases between them. Germline lookup yields CDR1 SGDLS and CDR2 YYNGEE. The CDR3 consists of 15 residues.

This CDR3 reads CASSLAGANVLTF. DNA for the CDR3: TGCGCCAGCAGCTTAGCTGGGGCCAACGTCCTGACTTTC. The genes are TRBV23-1 and TRBJ2-6, with D unclear. TRBV23-1 is assigned to the ORF class and has an uncertain function. The V and J ends lost 6 bases and 2 bases respectively, with 5 bases between them. The CDR3 runs 13 residues.

The rearrangement uses TRBV28 and TRBJ1-4; possibly TRBD1 for D (5 bases). The CDR3 extends over 15 amino acids. Trimming pared 4 bases from V and 11 bases from J, leaving 20 bases between. CDR1 is MDHEN, CDR2 SYDVKM, per germline. For the CDR3, the DNA is TGTGCCAGCAGTTCGACCGGGACTAAGCCGGAGAAACTGTTTTTT. Its translation: CASSSTGTKPEKLFF.

The chain is built from TRBV18 and TRBJ2-7, with 8 nucleotides matching TRBD1. The junction had 9 bases not matched to a gene; V was cut back by 6 bases and J by 5 bases. The CDR3 is 14 amino acids. Germline CDR1 KGHSH, CDR2 LQKENI. Here the CDR3 DNA reads TGTGCCAGCTCTCCCGGACAGGGTACCCACGAGCAGTACTTC. This sequence encodes CASSPGQGTHEQYF.

This clone was picked up a small number of times. The rearrangement joins TRBV18 to TRBJ1-1; TRBD1 matches at 8 bases. The CDR3 runs to 15 residues. Trimming cost V 0 bases and J 10 bases; bases outside gene matches: 10. Germline V gives CDR1 KGHSH, CDR2 LQKENI. CDR3 DNA: TGTGCCAGCTCACCACCCTCCGGACAGGGAGGTTTAGCTTTCTTT. Translating it yields CASSPPSGQGGLAFF.

The J gene is TRBJ1-1, the V gene TRBV6-8, with a weak D call TRBD1 (6 bases). Germline lookup yields CDR1 MNHGY and CDR2 SAAAGT. Trimming cost V 5 bases and J 7 bases, with 11 bases left between them. The CDR3 runs 12 residues. The CDR3 DNA reads as TGTGCCAGCAGTGGGGACACCGTTGAAGCTTTCTTT. As protein: CASSGDTVEAFF.

The V gene is TRBV12-5, the J gene TRBJ2-5; maybe TRBD1 (5 bases). The CDR3 covers 13 residues. The germline CDR1 and CDR2 sequences are LGHNT and FRNRAP. As DNA, the CDR3 is TGTGCCAGCACCCCAGGGCCCGGTCAGACCCAGTACTTC. Its translation is CASTPGPGQTQYF.

The chain joins TRBV30 to TRBJ2-7; TRBD1 agrees at 8 bases. This CDR3 region has 13 residues. The germline CDR1 and CDR2 sequences are GTSNPN and SVGIG (reference sequence). The trim removed 3 bases at V and 7 bases at J, leaving 8 bases unmatched. CDR3 sequence reads: CAWRGDRRGEQYF. CDR3 DNA: TGTGCCTGGAGAGGGGACAGGCGAGGGGAGCAGTACTTC.

The genes are TRBV10-2 and TRBJ1-5; the D gene is possibly TRBD1 (6 bases). V lost 3 bases to trimming and J lost 10 bases, with 16 bases between them. The germline V gene has CDR1 WSHSY and CDR2 SAAADI. The CDR3 totals 14 residues. CDR3 in amino acids: CASSDLQGREPQHF. As DNA, the CDR3 is TGCGCCAGCAGTGACTTACAGGGTAGGGAACCCCAGCATTTT.

This sequence joins TRBV6-8 and TRBJ2-2; D is possibly TRBD2 (6 bases). Between the trimmed V and J ends, which lost 1 base and 2 bases, there was a span of 8 bases. The CDR3 has 15 residues. Germline V gene sequence: CDR1 MNHGY, CDR2 SAAAGT. This chain's CDR3 is CASSYWGENTGELFF. For the CDR3, the DNA is TGTGCCAGCAGTTACTGGGGGGAAAACACCGGGGAGCTGTTTTTT.

V usage is TRBV28 and J usage is TRBJ1-5; D ambiguous. Germline assignment: CDR1 MDHEN and CDR2 SYDVKM. Trimming removed 1 base at V and 2 bases at J, with 3 bases between. The CDR3 length is 13 residues. The CDR3 loop reads CASSLSGNQPQHF. The CDR3 bases are TGTGCCAGCAGTTTATCGGGCAATCAGCCCCAGCATTTT.

This chain connects TRBV10-2 to TRBJ2-3; D may correspond to TRBD1 or TRBD2 (5 bases each). Germline V gene data show CDR1 as WSHSY and CDR2 as SAAADI. Trimming shortened V by 10 bases and J by 4 bases, and 15 bases separated the two germline ends. The CDR3 has 13 amino acids. CDR3 loop: CATRDPAADTQYF. As DNA, the CDR3 is TGCGCCACCCGGGACCCCGCCGCAGATACGCAGTATTTT.

The chain employs TRBV19 and TRBJ1-1, with 9 bases identical to TRBD1. V shed 6 bases, J shed 6 bases, and the junction held 8 bases outside the gene matches. Per the germline V gene, CDR1 is LNHDA and CDR2 is SQIVND (reference sequence). This CDR3 region has 14 residues. CDR3 nucleotide sequence: TGTGCCAGTAGAACCGGGACAGGGTTTGCTGAAGCTTTCTTT. It encodes CASRTGTGFAEAFF.

The chain is built from TRBV28 and TRBJ2-5; 7 bases map to TRBD2. Germline assignment: CDR1 MDHEN and CDR2 SYDVKM. The CDR3 sequence is 15 residues long. The V gene end was trimmed by 6 bases and the J gene end by 3 bases; junction bases not matched to a gene: 10. CDR3: CASSRGSGREETQYF. DNA of the CDR3: TGTGCCAGCAGCCGGGGTAGCGGGCGGGAAGAGACCCAGTACTTC.

The genes are TRBV6-4 and TRBJ1-5, with a tentative D call TRBD1 (5 bases). CDR3 length: 12 amino acids. Germline V gives CDR1 MRHNA, CDR2 SNTAGT. With 5 bases removed from V and 7 bases from J, the gap between germline ends came to 9 bases. This chain's CDR3 is CASSFEGQPQHF. The CDR3 bases are TGTGCCAGCAGTTTCGAGGGGCAGCCCCAGCATTTT.

The count of this clone is one. J is TRBJ2-7 and V is TRBV23-1; 7 bases are shared with TRBD1. TRBV23-1 is annotated as an ORF whose role is uncertain. The V segment lost 6 bases and the J segment 3 bases; nucleotides outside the gene matches: 8. The CDR3 covers 14 residues. In DNA form, the CDR3 reads TGCGCCAGCAGCCAAGACAGGGAGTACTACGAGCAGTACTTC. Residues: CASSQDREYYEQYF.

Turning to this clone: The read terminates 1 residue before the CDR3 end, so the remaining end is supplied by the germline J gene. The genes are TRBV10-3 and TRBJ2-3; 9 bases agree with TRBD1. Germline trimming cut 2 bases from V and 4 bases from J; bases unmatched to any gene: 7. CDR1 ENHRY and CDR2 SYGVKD come from the germline V gene. This CDR3 has 16 amino acids. The covered CDR3 bases are TGTGCCATCAGTGAGACTACAGGGGGCATCGCAGATACGCAGTAT. Translating gives CAISETTGGIADTQY. The full CDR3 reads CAISETTGGIADTQYF.

A remark on this clone: The sample holds other DNA sequences that translate to the same CDR3. The rearrangement uses TRBV6-8 and TRBJ1-1; TRBD1 is a possible D gene (5 bases). The V gene's germline CDR1 is MNHGY and CDR2 SAAAGT. V lost 0 bases to trimming and J lost 1 base, with 6 bases between them. The CDR3 is made up of 14 amino acids. The CDR3 spells CASSYSGGNTEAFF. CDR3 nucleotide sequence: TGTGCCAGCAGTTACTCGGGGGGGAACACTGAAGCTTTCTTT.